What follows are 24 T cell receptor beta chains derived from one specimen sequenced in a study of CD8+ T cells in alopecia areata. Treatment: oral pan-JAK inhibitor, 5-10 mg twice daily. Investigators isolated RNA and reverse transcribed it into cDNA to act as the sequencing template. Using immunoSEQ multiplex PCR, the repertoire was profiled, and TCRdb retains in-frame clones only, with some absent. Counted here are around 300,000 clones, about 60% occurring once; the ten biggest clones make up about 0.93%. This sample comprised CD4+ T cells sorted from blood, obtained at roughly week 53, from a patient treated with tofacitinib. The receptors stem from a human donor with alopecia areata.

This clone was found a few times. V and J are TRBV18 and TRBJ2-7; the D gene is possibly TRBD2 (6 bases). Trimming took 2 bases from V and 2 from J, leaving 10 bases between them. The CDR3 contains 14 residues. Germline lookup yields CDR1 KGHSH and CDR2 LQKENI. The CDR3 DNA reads TGTGCCAGCTCACCAAACGGAGGGGCCTACGAGCAGTACTTC. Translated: CASSPNGGAYEQYF.

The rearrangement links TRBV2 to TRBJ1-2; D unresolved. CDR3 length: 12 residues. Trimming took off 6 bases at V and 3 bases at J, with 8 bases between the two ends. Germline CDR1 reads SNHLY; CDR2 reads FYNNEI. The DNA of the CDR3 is TGTGCCAGCAGGGGGAACGACTATGGCTACACCTTC. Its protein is CASRGNDYGYTF.

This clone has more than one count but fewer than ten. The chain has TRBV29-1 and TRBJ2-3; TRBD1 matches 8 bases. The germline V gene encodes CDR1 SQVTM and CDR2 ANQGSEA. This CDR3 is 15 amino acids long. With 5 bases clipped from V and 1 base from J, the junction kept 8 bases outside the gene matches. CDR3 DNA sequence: TGCAGCGTTCAGGCAGGGGGCTTGCGCACAGATACGCAGTATTTT. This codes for CSVQAGGLRTDTQYF.

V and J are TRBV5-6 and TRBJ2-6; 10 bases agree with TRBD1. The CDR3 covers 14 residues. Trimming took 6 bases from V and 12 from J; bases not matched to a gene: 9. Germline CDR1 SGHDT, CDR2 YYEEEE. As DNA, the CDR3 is TGTGCCAGCAACAGCCGGGACAGGGGTGTCGTCCTGACTTTC. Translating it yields CASNSRDRGVVLTF.

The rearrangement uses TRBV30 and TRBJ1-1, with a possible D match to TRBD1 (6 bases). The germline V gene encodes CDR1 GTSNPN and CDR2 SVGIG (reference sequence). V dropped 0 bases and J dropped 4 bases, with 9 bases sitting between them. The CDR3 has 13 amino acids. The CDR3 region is CAWSVQGSTEAFF. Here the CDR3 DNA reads TGTGCCTGGAGTGTACAGGGATCCACTGAAGCTTTCTTT.

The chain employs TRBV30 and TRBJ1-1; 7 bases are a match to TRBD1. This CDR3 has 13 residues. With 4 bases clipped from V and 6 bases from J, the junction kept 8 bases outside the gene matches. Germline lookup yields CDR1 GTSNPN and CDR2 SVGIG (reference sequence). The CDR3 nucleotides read TGTGCCTGGACCCTCGACAGGGACGCTGAAGCTTTCTTT. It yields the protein CAWTLDRDAEAFF.

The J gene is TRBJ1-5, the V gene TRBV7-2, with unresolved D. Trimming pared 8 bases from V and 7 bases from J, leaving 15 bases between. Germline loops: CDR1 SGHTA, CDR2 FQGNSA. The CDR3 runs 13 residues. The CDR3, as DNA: TGTGCCAGCTGCCTAGAGGGCGGACAGCCCCAGCATTTT. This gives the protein CASCLEGGQPQHF.

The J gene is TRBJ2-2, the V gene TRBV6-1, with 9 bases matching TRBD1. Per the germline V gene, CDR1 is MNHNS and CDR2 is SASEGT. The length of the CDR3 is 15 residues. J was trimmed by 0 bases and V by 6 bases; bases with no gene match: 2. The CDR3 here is CASRGTGSNTGELFF. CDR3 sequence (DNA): TGTGCCAGCAGGGGGACAGGGTCGAACACCGGGGAGCTGTTTTTT.

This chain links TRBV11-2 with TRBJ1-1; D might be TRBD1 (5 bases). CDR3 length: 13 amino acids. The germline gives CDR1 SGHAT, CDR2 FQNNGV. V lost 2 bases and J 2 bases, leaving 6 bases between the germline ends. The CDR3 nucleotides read TGTGCCAGCAGCTTAAGGGGTAACACTGAAGCTTTCTTT. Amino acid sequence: CASSLRGNTEAFF.

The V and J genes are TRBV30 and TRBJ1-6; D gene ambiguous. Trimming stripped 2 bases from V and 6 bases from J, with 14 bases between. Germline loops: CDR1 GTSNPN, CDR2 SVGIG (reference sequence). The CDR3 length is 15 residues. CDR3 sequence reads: CAWSIGQLVNSPLHF. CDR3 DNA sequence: TGTGCCTGGAGTATAGGGCAGTTGGTTAATTCACCCCTCCACTTT.

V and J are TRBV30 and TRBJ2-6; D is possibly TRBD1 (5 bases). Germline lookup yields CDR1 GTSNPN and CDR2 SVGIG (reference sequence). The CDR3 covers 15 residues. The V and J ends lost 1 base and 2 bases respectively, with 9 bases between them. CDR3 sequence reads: CAWSEGKAGANVLTF. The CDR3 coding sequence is TGTGCCTGGAGTGAGGGGAAAGCTGGGGCCAACGTCCTGACTTTC.

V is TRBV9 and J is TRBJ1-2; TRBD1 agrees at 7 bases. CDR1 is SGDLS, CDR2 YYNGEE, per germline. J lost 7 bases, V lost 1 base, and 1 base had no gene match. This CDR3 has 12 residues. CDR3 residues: CASSVTGVGYTF. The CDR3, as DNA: TGTGCCAGCAGCGTAACAGGGGTTGGCTACACCTTC.

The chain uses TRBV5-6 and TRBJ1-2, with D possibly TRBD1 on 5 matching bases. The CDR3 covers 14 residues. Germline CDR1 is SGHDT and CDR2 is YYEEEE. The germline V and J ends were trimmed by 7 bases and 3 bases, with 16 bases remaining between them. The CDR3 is CASALGRGDYGYTF. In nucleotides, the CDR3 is TGTGCCAGCGCCTTGGGACGGGGCGACTATGGCTACACCTTC.

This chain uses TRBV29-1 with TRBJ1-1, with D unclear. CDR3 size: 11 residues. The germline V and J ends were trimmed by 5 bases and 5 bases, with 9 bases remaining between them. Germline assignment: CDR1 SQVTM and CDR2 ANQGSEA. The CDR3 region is CSVFRWTEAFF. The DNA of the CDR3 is TGCAGCGTTTTTCGGTGGACTGAAGCTTTCTTT.

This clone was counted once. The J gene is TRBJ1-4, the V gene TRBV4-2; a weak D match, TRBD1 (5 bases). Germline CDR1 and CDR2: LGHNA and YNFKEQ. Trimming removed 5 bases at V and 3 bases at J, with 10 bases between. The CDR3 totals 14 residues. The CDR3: CASSMGGANEKLFF. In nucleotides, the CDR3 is TGTGCCAGCAGCATGGGAGGGGCTAATGAAAAACTGTTTTTT.

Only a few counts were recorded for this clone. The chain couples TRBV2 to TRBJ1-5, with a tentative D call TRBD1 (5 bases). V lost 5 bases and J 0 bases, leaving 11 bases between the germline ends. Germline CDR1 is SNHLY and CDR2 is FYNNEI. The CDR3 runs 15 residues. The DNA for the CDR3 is TGTGCCAGCAGTTTGGGGGTGGCTAGCAATCAGCCCCAGCATTTT. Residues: CASSLGVASNQPQHF. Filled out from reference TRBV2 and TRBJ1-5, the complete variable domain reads EPEVTQTPSHQVTQMGQEVILRCVPISNHLYFYWYRQILGQKVEFLVSFYNNEISEKSEIFDDQFSVERPDGSNFTLKIRSTKLEDSAMYFCASSLGVASNQPQHFGDGTRLSIL.

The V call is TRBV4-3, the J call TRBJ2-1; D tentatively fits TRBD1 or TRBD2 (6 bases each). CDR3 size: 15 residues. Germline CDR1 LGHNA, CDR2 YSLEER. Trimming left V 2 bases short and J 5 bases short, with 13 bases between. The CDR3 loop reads CASSQLRGQDNEQFF. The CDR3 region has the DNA TGCGCCAGCAGCCAATTACGGGGGCAAGACAATGAGCAGTTCTTC.

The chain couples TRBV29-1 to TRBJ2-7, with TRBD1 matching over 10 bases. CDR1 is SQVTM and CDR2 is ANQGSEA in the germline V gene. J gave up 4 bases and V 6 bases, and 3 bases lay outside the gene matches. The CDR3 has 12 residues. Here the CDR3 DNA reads TGCAGCGTACAGGACAGGGGGTACGAGCAGTACTTC. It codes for CSVQDRGYEQYF.

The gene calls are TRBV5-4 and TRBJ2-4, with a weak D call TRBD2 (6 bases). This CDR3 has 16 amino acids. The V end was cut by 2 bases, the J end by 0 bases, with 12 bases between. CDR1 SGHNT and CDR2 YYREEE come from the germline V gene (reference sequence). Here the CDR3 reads CASSFPGELAKNIQYF. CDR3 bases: TGTGCCAGCAGCTTTCCGGGAGAGCTAGCCAAAAACATTCAGTACTTC.

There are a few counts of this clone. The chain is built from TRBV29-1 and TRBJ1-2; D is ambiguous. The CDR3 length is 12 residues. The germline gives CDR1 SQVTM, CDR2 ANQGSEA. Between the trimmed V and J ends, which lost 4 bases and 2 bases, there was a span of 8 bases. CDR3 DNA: TGCAGCGTTGGTCTTTTCAACTATGGCTACACCTTC. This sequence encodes CSVGLFNYGYTF.

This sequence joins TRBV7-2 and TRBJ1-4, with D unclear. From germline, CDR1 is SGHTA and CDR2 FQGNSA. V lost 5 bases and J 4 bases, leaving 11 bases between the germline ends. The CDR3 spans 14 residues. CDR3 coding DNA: TGTGCCAGCAGCCCACGCCGGAGTAATGAAAAACTGTTTTTT. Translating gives CASSPRRSNEKLFF.

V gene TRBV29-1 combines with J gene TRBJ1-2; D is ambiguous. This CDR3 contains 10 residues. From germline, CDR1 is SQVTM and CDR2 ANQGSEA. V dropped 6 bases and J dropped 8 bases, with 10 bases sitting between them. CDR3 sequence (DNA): TGCAGCGTCGGCCGACTCGGCTACACCTTC. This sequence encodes CSVGRLGYTF.

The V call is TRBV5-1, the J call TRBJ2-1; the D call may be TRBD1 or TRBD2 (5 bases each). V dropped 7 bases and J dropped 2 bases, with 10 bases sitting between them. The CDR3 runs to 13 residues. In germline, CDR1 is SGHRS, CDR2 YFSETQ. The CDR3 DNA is TGCGCCAGCTCCTGGGGGACCTACAATGAGCAGTTCTTC. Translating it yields CASSWGTYNEQFF.

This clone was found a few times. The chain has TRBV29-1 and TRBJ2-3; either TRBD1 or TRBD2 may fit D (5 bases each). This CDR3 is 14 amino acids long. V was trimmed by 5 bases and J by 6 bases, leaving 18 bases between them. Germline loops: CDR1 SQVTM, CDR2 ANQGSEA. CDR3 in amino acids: CSVSSGTGRDTQYF. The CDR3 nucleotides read TGCAGCGTTAGTTCAGGGACCGGAAGGGATACGCAGTATTTT.